This TCR beta chain was observed in a study of T cell clonotyping in hematopoietic cell transplantation. This clone occurred a few times. Its antigen is unidentified. Repertoires were generated with immunoSEQ multiplex PCR, while TCRdb's copy carries only in-frame clones and drops some. The table lists around 15,000 clones, approximately 60% of them singletons. Findings and caveats of the study: After transplant, recipient diversity fell while pathologically expanded clonotypes grew through day 180. Broader posttransplant TCR repertoire diversity was predicted by graft donor and pretransplant recipient Inverse Simpson Index values. No sorting was done, leaving CD4 and CD8 contributions mixed. Few recipient clonotypes overlapped donors; over 95% were de novo at given depth.

This receptor was taken from a male patient between 45 and 60 years old who had an allogeneic stem cell transplant from an unrelated donor, so T cells may come from the graft donor. Some clones in this sample may be carry-over from other donors' samples. The specimen was PBMCs, collected 30 days after allogeneic stem cell transplant.

The CDR3 nucleotides are TGCAGCGTTGTCGAACGGGGTTATGGCTACACCTTC. This translates into CSVVERGYGYTF. V usage is TRBV29-1 and J usage is TRBJ1-2; D not certain. From germline, CDR1 is SQVTM and CDR2 ANQGSEA. With 4 bases removed from V and 5 bases from J, the gap between germline ends came to 11 bases. There are 12 residues in the CDR3.